These 24 T cell receptor beta chains share one sample of origin, sequenced in a study of blood T cells in healthy people across ages. A second PCR, run for about 7 to 11 cycles, used a sample-barcoded 5' primer plus a J-beta primer mix. TCRdb redid the calling of the 5' RACE reads with MiXCR, one entry per CDR3 protein. The sample includes more than 1 million distinct CDR3 sequences, 45% of them seen just once. Sequencing was performed on blood. Source of these receptors: a woman aged 55 to 70 in good health.

CDR3 sequence: CASSLLSWYQETQYF. As DNA, the CDR3 is TGTGCCAGCAGCTTACTTAGCTGGTACCAAGAGACCCAGTACTTC. The chain employs TRBV7-8 and TRBJ2-5; no clear D gene. The CDR3 has 15 residues. Germline V gene data show CDR1 as SGHVS and CDR2 as FQNEAQ. V shed 2 bases and J shed 0 bases, with 10 bases lying between them.

This clonotype has only a few counts. The chain links TRBV3-1 to TRBJ2-3; D uncertain. The CDR3 has 13 residues. The germline CDR1 and CDR2 sequences are LGHDT and YNNKEL (reference sequence). Trimming cost V 0 bases and J 5 bases, with 6 bases left between them. The CDR3 DNA reads as TGTGCCAGCAGCCAAGATCCCCGAGATACGCAGTATTTT. The encoded protein is CASSQDPRDTQYF.

The chain links TRBV5-1 to TRBJ2-1; D unresolved. The germline V gene encodes CDR1 SGHRS and CDR2 YFSETQ. The CDR3 runs to 15 residues. V shed 4 bases and J shed 5 bases, with 16 bases lying between them. CDR3 amino acids: CASSRSRPLNNEQFF. The DNA for the CDR3 is TGCGCCAGCAGCCGTTCTAGACCCCTTAACAATGAGCAGTTCTTC.

This clonotype occurred a few times. The rearrangement joins TRBV20-1 to TRBJ2-5; no reliable D call. The CDR3 runs to 14 residues. The ends were cut back, 6 bases at V and 2 bases at J, with 16 bases in the middle. Germline values: CDR1 DFQATT, CDR2 SNEGSKA (reference sequence). CDR3 DNA: TGCAGTGCCGACGGTCGACCCATACAAGAGACCCAGTACTTC. Its protein is CSADGRPIQETQYF.

The table lists this clonotype with a few counts. The CDR3 DNA is TGCGCCAGCAGCTTGAGCGGGACTAGCGTCTCGAGGTGGGAGACCCAGTACTTC. Translated, it gives CASSLSGTSVSRWETQYF. J is TRBJ2-5 and V is TRBV5-1; 10 bases map to TRBD2. With 1 base clipped from V and 5 bases from J, the junction kept 14 bases outside the gene matches. CDR1 and CDR2 (germline): SGHRS, YFSETQ. The CDR3 is 18 residues long.

V usage is TRBV6-4 and J usage is TRBJ2-4; weak D call: TRBD2 (6 bases). The DNA end favors TRBJ2-5, so the J call may be wrong. The CDR3 is 15 amino acids. Germline CDR1 is MRHNA and CDR2 is SNTAGT. CDR3 DNA: TGTGCCAGCAGTGAATCGGGAGAAGGGCAAGAGACCCAGTACTTC. It is translated as CASSESGEGQETQYF.

This clonotype was detected only a few times. This sequence joins TRBV9 and TRBJ2-3; TRBD1 might be the D (5 bases). Germline-derived CDR1 and CDR2 are SGDLS and YYNGEE. Trimming removed 0 bases from V and 1 base from J, with 9 bases in between. The CDR3 has 15 residues. CDR3: CASSVDLGGTDTQYF. CDR3 nucleotides: TGTGCCAGCAGCGTAGATTTAGGGGGCACAGATACGCAGTATTTT.

This chain joins TRBV11-2 and TRBJ1-4; no firm D call. The germline CDR1 and CDR2 sequences are SGHAT and FQNNGV. Trimming took 5 bases from V and 6 from J, leaving 10 bases between them. The length of the CDR3 is 13 residues. Written as DNA, the CDR3 is TGTGCCAGCAGCCGGCGACGGGATGAAAAACTGTTTTTT. Encoded protein: CASSRRRDEKLFF. The whole variable domain, filled in from reference TRBV11-2 and TRBJ1-4, reads EAGVAQSPRYKIIEKRQSVAFWCNPISGHATLYWYQQILGQGPKLLIQFQNNGVVDDSQLPKDRFSAERLKGVDSTLKIQPAKLEDSAVYLCASSRRRDEKLFFGSGTQLSVL.

The chain has TRBV12-3 or TRBV12-4 and TRBJ2-3, with a weak D call TRBD1 (5 bases). Between the trimmed V and J ends, which lost 4 bases and 1 base, there was a span of 15 bases. CDR3 size: 16 residues. CDR3 residues: CASSSTHTTGTDTQYF. The DNA of the CDR3 is TGTGCCAGCAGTTCAACCCATACGACAGGCACAGATACGCAGTATTTT.

The sample holds one count of this clonotype. The V gene is TRBV7-9, the J gene TRBJ1-5; TRBD1 might be the D (6 bases). V was clipped by 5 bases and J by 15 bases, with 17 bases between them. This CDR3 comprises 12 residues. Germline CDR1 SEHNR, CDR2 FQNEAQ (reference sequence). CDR3: CASSQQGEARHF. CDR3 DNA sequence: TGTGCCAGCAGCCAACAGGGAGAAGCCCGGCATTTT.

The chain uses TRBV28 and TRBJ2-1; 9 bases are a match to TRBD2. The CDR3 sequence is 18 residues long. V lost 1 base, J lost 10 bases, and 17 bases stayed unmatched. Germline V gives CDR1 MDHEN, CDR2 SYDVKM. The CDR3 coding sequence is TGTGCCAGCAGTTTATCTGGGGGGCTAGCGGGGAGAGGCAAGGAGCAGTTCTTC. Translation: CASSLSGGLAGRGKEQFF.

The genes are TRBV7-3 and TRBJ2-7, with TRBD1 matching over 8 bases. Germline CDR1 reads SGHTA; CDR2 reads FQGTGA. V trimming: 5 bases; J trimming: 1 base; junction bases outside the gene matches: 4. The CDR3 has 14 amino acids. The CDR3 protein is CASSAQGASYEQYF. CDR3 bases: TGTGCCAGCAGCGCCCAGGGGGCGTCCTACGAGCAGTACTTC.

This chain uses TRBV4-1 with TRBJ1-2; 12 bases match TRBD1. In germline, CDR1 is MGHRA, CDR2 YSYEKL. After removal of 0 bases from V and 6 bases from J, the junction contained 2 bases not matched to a gene. The CDR3 contains 15 residues. The CDR3 is CASSQDGTGGDGYTF. The CDR3 bases are TGCGCCAGCAGCCAAGACGGGACAGGGGGCGATGGCTACACCTTC.

This clonotype came up once. The chain joins TRBV6-5 to TRBJ1-2; D not resolved. Germline assignment: CDR1 MNHEY and CDR2 SVGAGI. Deletions cut 2 bases from V and 1 base from J, with 11 bases between. The CDR3 extends over 15 amino acids. The CDR3 sequence: CASSYRGSFNYGYTF. The DNA of the CDR3 is TGTGCCAGCAGTTACAGAGGGTCGTTTAACTATGGCTACACCTTC.

The chain has TRBV9 and TRBJ2-1; D is ambiguous. The V gene lost 3 bases and the J gene lost 4 bases, with 8 bases spanning the gap. There are 13 residues in the CDR3. Germline-derived CDR1 and CDR2 are SGDLS and YYNGEE. CDR3 bases: TGTGCCAGCAGCGGGAAAACGTACAATGAGCAGTTCTTC. It encodes CASSGKTYNEQFF.

The chain joins TRBV20-1 to TRBJ2-5; D not resolved. The CDR3 contains 12 residues. V lost 3 bases and J lost 11, with 16 bases in between. The V gene's germline CDR1 is DFQATT and CDR2 SNEGSKA (reference sequence). CDR3 sequence reads: CSASFVGIEQYF. The CDR3 nucleotides read TGCAGTGCTAGCTTTGTAGGGATTGAGCAGTACTTC.

The rearrangement links TRBV15 to TRBJ1-5, with D maybe TRBD1 (5 bases). Trimming took 5 bases from V and 4 from J, leaving 12 bases between them. The germline V gene encodes CDR1 LNHNV and CDR2 YYDKDF (reference sequence). This CDR3 has 14 residues. CDR3: CATSALRGNQPQHF. The DNA of the CDR3 is TGTGCCACCAGCGCTCTTAGGGGAAATCAGCCCCAGCATTTT.

The V call is TRBV11-2, the J call TRBJ2-1; a possible D gene is TRBD1 (6 bases). Germline V CDR1 and CDR2: SGHAT, FQNNGV. CDR3 size: 16 residues. Trimming removed 3 bases at V and 8 bases at J, with 20 bases between. CDR3 amino acids: CASSFEYDRPGDEQFF. Here the CDR3 DNA reads TGTGCCAGCAGCTTTGAGTATGACAGGCCAGGGGATGAGCAGTTCTTC.

V usage is TRBV20-1 and J usage is TRBJ1-1; D call uncertain. With 6 bases removed from V and 3 bases from J, the gap between germline ends came to 8 bases. This CDR3 region has 11 residues. The germline CDR1 and CDR2 sequences are DFQATT and SNEGSKA (reference sequence). CDR3: CSAPDHTEAFF. As DNA, the CDR3 is TGCAGTGCCCCGGACCACACTGAAGCTTTCTTT.

The chain joins TRBV6-5 to TRBJ2-4; 7 nucleotides match TRBD1. The CDR3 loop spans 15 amino acids. J lost 7 bases, V lost 2 bases, and 8 bases had no gene match. CDR1 and CDR2 from the germline V gene are MNHEY and SVGAGI. CDR3 sequence: CASSYRDSMRNIQYF. The CDR3 region has the DNA TGTGCCAGCAGTTACCGGGACAGCATGCGGAACATTCAGTACTTC.

The chain recombines TRBV21-1 with TRBJ2-3. TRBV21-1 is an annotated pseudogene. This CDR3 spans 16 amino acids. The DNA for the CDR3 is TGTGCCAGCAGCAAACGTCGACAACCTAGCACAGATACGCAGTATTTT. Translated, it gives CASSKRRQPSTDTQYF.

V usage is TRBV7-3 and J usage is TRBJ2-3; TRBD2 matches at 7 bases. The CDR3 is 16 amino acids. V was clipped by 0 bases and J by 3 bases; unmatched bases: 6. The germline CDR1 and CDR2 sequences are SGHTA and FQGTGA. The CDR3, as DNA: TGTGCCAGCAGCTTAACCGCGGGAGTAGGGACAGATACGCAGTATTTT. Residues: CASSLTAGVGTDTQYF.

This clonotype appeared a few times. This chain joins TRBV5-1 and TRBJ2-7; 10 nucleotides match TRBD2. V was clipped by 1 base and J by 4 bases; unmatched bases: 5. The germline V gene has CDR1 SGHRS and CDR2 YFSETQ. The CDR3 contains 15 residues. The CDR3 sequence is CASSLSSGRQYEQYF. The CDR3 region has the DNA TGCGCCAGCAGCTTGAGTAGCGGGAGGCAATACGAGCAGTACTTC.

This chain links TRBV28 with TRBJ2-7, with TRBD1 as a possible D gene (6 bases). The J call could be wrong; TRBJ2-5 is a better fit for the DNA end. CDR1 and CDR2 from the germline V gene are MDHEN and SYDVKM. The CDR3 is made up of 12 amino acids. CDR3 in amino acids: CASSFEGGTQYF. CDR3 coding DNA: TGTGCCAGCAGTTTTGAAGGGGGGACCCAGTACTTC.